A single sample gave rise to the 21 T cell receptor beta chains below, sequenced in a study of vaccination effects on CD4 cells after COVID-19. Data came from immunoSEQ multiplex PCR; TCRdb stores just in-frame clones and leaves some out. The sample has 40,000 to 50,000 clones, approximately 70% seen once. The antigens these receptors bind are not known. Before any sequencing was done, the ViraFEST assay used viral peptide pools to expand antigen-specific CD4+ T cells. Isolation of CD4+ T cells took place after about 10 days of culture. This individual contracted SARS-CoV-2 between March and December 2020, as verified by PCR. The sequencing used CD4+ T cells from PBMCs cultured with a peptide pool, collected before COVID-19 vaccination. The receptor set was obtained from a human donor who had a prior SARS-CoV-2 infection.

This clone was found many times. The CDR3: CASSQGAEQYF. CDR3 DNA: TGTGCCAGCAGCCAGGGGGCCGAGCAGTACTTC. This sequence joins TRBV3-1 (or the pseudogene TRBV3-2) and TRBJ2-7, with a weak D call TRBD1 (6 bases). The CDR3 has 11 amino acids. The V gene lost 3 bases and the J gene lost 6 bases, with 6 bases spanning the gap. Germline CDR1 reads LGHDT; CDR2 reads YNNKEL (reference sequence).

The rearrangement uses TRBV11-3 and TRBJ2-5; no definite D call. The length of the CDR3 is 16 residues. Looked up from germline, CDR1 is SGHNT and CDR2 is YENEEA. Trimming took off 0 bases at V and 0 bases at J, with 11 bases between the two ends. The CDR3 sequence is CASSLEVWADQETQYF. The CDR3, as DNA: TGTGCCAGCAGCTTAGAAGTTTGGGCGGACCAAGAGACCCAGTACTTC.

This sequence joins TRBV2 and TRBJ2-7; perhaps TRBD1 as D (5 bases). Germline values: CDR1 SNHLY, CDR2 FYNNEI. V was pared by 6 bases and J by 7 bases, with 13 bases between. The CDR3 length is 12 residues. The CDR3, as DNA: TGTGCCAGCAGCTACACCCGGACAGAGCAGTACTTC. Protein product: CASSYTRTEQYF. The entire variable domain, with the rest obtained from reference TRBV2 and TRBJ2-7, is as follows: EPEVTQTPSHQVTQMGQEVILRCVPISNHLYFYWYRQILGQKVEFLVSFYNNEISEKSEIFDDQFSVERPDGSNFTLKIRSTKLEDSAMYFCASSYTRTEQYFGPGTRLTVT.

The V call is TRBV7-2, the J call TRBJ2-1, with a tentative D call TRBD1 (6 bases). The CDR3 totals 12 residues. V shed 5 bases and J shed 12 bases, with 14 bases lying between them. The germline V gene has CDR1 SGHTA and CDR2 FQGNSA. The CDR3 DNA sequence: TGTGCCAGCAGCACCAGACCAGGGGTGCAGTTCTTC. It translates to CASSTRPGVQFF.

CDR3 amino acids: CASSTGGNEQYF. CDR3 DNA sequence: TGCGCCAGCAGCACCGGGGGGAACGAGCAGTACTTC. V is TRBV5-1 and J is TRBJ2-7; TRBD2 agrees at 7 bases. Germline CDR1 and CDR2: SGHRS and YFSETQ. The CDR3 has 12 amino acids. Trimming at V came to 4 bases and at J to 5 bases, leaving 3 bases not matched to a gene. The entire variable domain, with the rest obtained from reference TRBV5-1 and TRBJ2-7, is as follows: KAGVTQTPRYLIKTRGQQVTLSCSPISGHRSVSWYQQTPGQGLQFLFEYFSETQRNKGNFPGRFSGRQFSNSRSEMNVSTLELGDSALYLCASSTGGNEQYFGPGTRLTVT.

The chain is built from TRBV16 and TRBJ2-5, with D possibly matching TRBD1 (6 bases). There are 15 residues in the CDR3. The V end was cut by 1 base, the J end by 2 bases, with 11 bases between. Looked up from germline, CDR1 is KGHSY and CDR2 is FQNENV. CDR3 in amino acids: CASSQFGTQQETQYF. In nucleotides, the CDR3 is TGTGCCAGCAGCCAATTTGGGACACAACAAGAGACCCAGTACTTC.

The chain uses TRBV7-2 and TRBJ2-2, with TRBD2 matching over 10 bases. The germline V gene encodes CDR1 SGHTA and CDR2 FQGNSA. This CDR3 spans 17 amino acids. The junction had 7 bases not matched to a gene; V was cut back by 5 bases and J by 1 base. CDR3 sequence reads: CASSALKRGGNTGELFF. CDR3 in DNA: TGTGCCAGCAGCGCCCTAAAGCGGGGGGGGAACACCGGGGAGCTGTTTTTT.

The rearrangement uses TRBV5-1 and TRBJ2-7, with 11 positions matching TRBD2. Trimming removed 3 bases from V and 5 bases from J; junction bases left unmatched: 7. Germline CDR1 is SGHRS and CDR2 is YFSETQ. CDR3 length: 15 residues. CDR3 in DNA: TGCGCCAGCAGCTCGCGTAGCGGGGGGGGCCACGAGCAGTACTTC. This translates into CASSSRSGGGHEQYF.

This clone was recorded only once. This rearrangement joins TRBV7-2 to TRBJ2-1, with 10 bases fitting TRBD1. V was clipped by 3 bases and J by 1 base; unmatched bases: 0. The V gene's germline CDR1 is SGHTA and CDR2 FQGNSA. This CDR3 is 15 amino acids long. CDR3 in amino acids: CASSLDRGSYNEQFF. Written as DNA, the CDR3 is TGTGCCAGCAGCTTGGACAGGGGGTCCTACAATGAGCAGTTCTTC.

This chain joins TRBV4-1 and TRBJ2-1, with D possibly matching TRBD1 (5 bases). From germline, CDR1 is MGHRA and CDR2 YSYEKL. Trimming cost V 2 bases and J 6 bases, with 23 bases left between them. This CDR3 contains 18 residues. CDR3 in amino acids: CASSQSPAVTGSGNEQFF. The CDR3 DNA reads TGCGCCAGCAGCCAATCGCCAGCCGTCACAGGATCGGGCAATGAGCAGTTCTTC.

J is TRBJ2-1 and V is TRBV5-1, with TRBD2 identical over 11 bases. Looked up from germline, CDR1 is SGHRS and CDR2 is YFSETQ. The ends lost 3 bases at V and 15 bases at J; junction bases unmatched: 5. This CDR3 has 12 residues. CDR3 amino acids: CASSSLSGRVFF. For the CDR3, the DNA is TGCGCCAGCAGCTCGCTTAGCGGGAGGGTGTTCTTC.

The DNA of the CDR3 is TGTGCCAGCAGCCCAAGGATTCAAAACATTCAGTACTTC. Translation: CASSPRIQNIQYF. V and J are TRBV7-2 and TRBJ2-4; no definite D call. V lost 5 bases and J 5 bases, leaving 10 bases between the germline ends. The CDR3 is 13 residues long. Germline values: CDR1 SGHTA, CDR2 FQGNSA.

The chain combines TRBV10-3 with TRBJ2-5, with 15 bases that match TRBD2. This CDR3 is built from 18 residues. With 6 bases clipped from V and 2 bases from J, the junction kept 10 bases outside the gene matches. Germline CDR1 and CDR2: ENHRY and SYGVKD. The CDR3 DNA follows: TGTGCCATCAGGCGGACTAGCGGGGGGGCTGGGGTACAAGAGACCCAGTACTTC. As protein: CAIRRTSGGAGVQETQYF.

The rearrangement joins TRBV7-2 to TRBJ2-2, with D unclear. Germline V gene data show CDR1 as SGHTA and CDR2 as FQGNSA. The V and J ends lost 4 bases and 1 base respectively, with 19 bases between them. CDR3 length: 18 amino acids. The CDR3 here is CASSSQSGGNMNTGELFF. CDR3 nucleotides: TGTGCCAGCAGCTCCCAGTCGGGCGGAAATATGAACACCGGGGAGCTGTTTTTT.

The chain carries TRBV27 and TRBJ1-1, with no clear D. The CDR3 length is 13 residues. Germline CDR1 MNHEY, CDR2 SMNVEV (reference sequence). V was cut by 7 bases and J by 3 bases, with 12 bases left in between. The CDR3 sequence is CASTRTGDTEAFF. The DNA for the CDR3 is TGTGCCAGCACCCGGACGGGCGACACTGAAGCTTTCTTT.

The V and J genes are TRBV9 and TRBJ2-1; 8 positions agree with TRBD2. Germline V gene sequence: CDR1 SGDLS, CDR2 YYNGEE. The CDR3 has 15 amino acids. Trimming removed 3 bases from V and 0 bases from J; junction bases left unmatched: 2. The CDR3 loop is CASSAGTSSYNEQFF. CDR3 sequence (DNA): TGTGCCAGCAGCGCCGGGACTAGCTCCTACAATGAGCAGTTCTTC.

This rearrangement joins TRBV4-2 to TRBJ2-5; 14 nucleotides align to TRBD2. Germline CDR1 and CDR2: LGHNA and YNFKEQ. The V and J ends lost 3 bases and 5 bases, in that order; junction bases with no gene match: 8. CDR3 length: 17 residues. The CDR3 sequence: CASSHGGLAGVSETQYF. CDR3 in DNA: TGTGCCAGCAGCCACGGGGGACTAGCGGGGGTGTCGGAGACCCAGTACTTC.

As concerns this clone: One junction end disagrees with the germline gene, perhaps due to a read error. The rearrangement joins TRBV10-3 to TRBJ1-2; 8 positions agree with TRBD1. The CDR3 is 12 amino acids. CDR1 ENHRY and CDR2 SYGVKD come from the germline V gene. CDR3 coding DNA: TGTGCCATCAGTGAGGATTCAGGGGGCGCATCCTTC. It specifies CAISEDSGGASF.

The chain couples TRBV5-1 to TRBJ2-2; TRBD1 agrees at 11 bases. Germline CDR1 reads SGHRS; CDR2 reads YFSETQ. The CDR3 has 16 amino acids. J lost 5 bases, V lost 4 bases, and 7 bases had no gene match. CDR3: CASSRAGTGGTGELFF. The CDR3 DNA follows: TGCGCCAGCAGCCGAGCCGGGACAGGGGGTACCGGGGAGCTGTTTTTT.

The J gene is TRBJ2-7, the V gene TRBV21-1; no check of the table's D call, TRBD1, against the DNA was made. TRBV21-1 is annotated as a pseudogene. The CDR3 is 16 residues long. The CDR3 reads CASSLNRDRLAYEQYF. As DNA, the CDR3 is TGTGCCAGCAGCCTAAACCGGGACAGGTTAGCCTACGAGCAGTACTTC.

This clone showed up just a few times. The chain carries TRBV7-9 and TRBJ2-7; TRBD1 agrees at 8 bases. Per germline, CDR1 SEHNR and CDR2 FQNEAQ (reference sequence). Germline trimming cut 1 base from V and 1 base from J; bases unmatched to any gene: 0. The CDR3 covers 14 residues. The CDR3 nucleotides are TGTGCCAGCAGCTTAGGGACAGGGTCCTACGAGCAGTACTTC. This translates into CASSLGTGSYEQYF.